Listed below are T cell receptor beta chains from one sample, sequenced in a study of cytomegalovirus exposure and HLA in healthy donors. Sequencing used immunoSEQ multiplex PCR; TCRdb keeps in-frame clones, though not all of them. The sample has under 130,000 clones, about 70% seen once. The sequencing input was PBMCs. The source is a man aged 45 to 65 in good health and CMV-seropositive. The CDR3 runs from the conserved cysteine through the conserved F or W. Each record gives: clone size, D gene, V gene, J gene, CDR3 DNA, CDR3 protein. A D gene is named only where the DNA matches it firmly. Expanded clones are given a class, and other clones once, few, many or no size at all.

clone_size: -; d_call: TRBD1; v_call: TRBV27; j_call: TRBJ1-6; cdr3_nt: TGTGCCAGCAGTCCCCAGTGGGGACAGGGGCGTTACTATAATTCACCCCTCCACTTT; cdr3_aa: CASSPQWGQGRYYNSPLHF
clone_size: -; d_call: -; v_call: TRBV5-5; j_call: TRBJ2-5; cdr3_nt: TGTGCCAGCAGCTTGGTATCCAGGGGAGAGACCCAGTACTTC; cdr3_aa: CASSLVSRGETQYF
clone_size: -; d_call: -; v_call: TRBV5-1; j_call: TRBJ2-1; cdr3_nt: TGCGCCAGCAGCTTGGGGACTGGTAGCTCCTACAATGAGCAGTTCTTC; cdr3_aa: CASSLGTGSSYNEQFF
clone_size: -; d_call: TRBD2; v_call: TRBV30; j_call: TRBJ2-1; cdr3_nt: TGTGCCTGGTCTAGCGGGAGCTTTATAAGTGAGCAGTTCTTC; cdr3_aa: CAWSSGSFISEQFF
clone_size: -; d_call: -; v_call: TRBV4-1; j_call: TRBJ1-2; cdr3_nt: TGCGCCAGCAGCCAAGTTAACACTAACTATGGCTACACCTTC; cdr3_aa: CASSQVNTNYGYTF
clone_size: -; d_call: TRBD1; v_call: TRBV27; j_call: TRBJ2-7; cdr3_nt: TGTGCCAGCAAGCCACCCCGGGACAGGGGGCAGGAGCAGTACTTC; cdr3_aa: CASKPPRDRGQEQYF
clone_size: -; d_call: -; v_call: TRBV6-1; j_call: TRBJ1-2; cdr3_nt: TGTGCCAGCAGTCCTGAGACGTCAGGAACCTATGGCTACACCTTC; cdr3_aa: CASSPETSGTYGYTF
clone_size: -; d_call: -; v_call: TRBV5-1; j_call: TRBJ2-3; cdr3_nt: TGCGCCAGCAGCTTGGGGAGAGATACGCAGTATTTT; cdr3_aa: CASSLGRDTQYF
clone_size: -; d_call: TRBD1; v_call: TRBV4-1; j_call: TRBJ1-2; cdr3_nt: TGCGCCAGCAGCCAAGAGGGACAGGGGCATGGCTACACCTTC; cdr3_aa: CASSQEGQGHGYTF
clone_size: -; d_call: -; v_call: TRBV6-5; j_call: TRBJ1-1; cdr3_nt: TGTGCCAGCAGTTACTCGCAGACAGACCTGAACACTGAAGCTTTCTTT; cdr3_aa: CASSYSQTDLNTEAFF
clone_size: -; d_call: -; v_call: TRBV28; j_call: TRBJ1-6; cdr3_nt: TGTGCCAGCAGTTTAAGGGGAGGAGATTCACCCCTCCACTTT; cdr3_aa: CASSLRGGDSPLHF
clone_size: -; d_call: -; v_call: TRBV11-2; j_call: TRBJ1-5; cdr3_nt: TGTGCCAGCAGCTTGGCAGGGGATATGCCCCAGCATTTT; cdr3_aa: CASSLAGDMPQHF
clone_size: -; d_call: -; v_call: TRBV19; j_call: TRBJ2-7; cdr3_nt: TGTGCCAGTAGTATTCCAGGGGTAAGCTACGAGCAGTACTTC; cdr3_aa: CASSIPGVSYEQYF
clone_size: -; d_call: -; v_call: TRBV5-4; j_call: TRBJ2-7; cdr3_nt: TGTGCCAGCAGCTTGCCACGGAGCGACGAGCAGTACTTC; cdr3_aa: CASSLPRSDEQYF
clone_size: once; d_call: TRBD1; v_call: TRBV10-3; j_call: TRBJ2-5; cdr3_nt: TGTGCCACTACTCCTCAACAGGGGGATCAAGAGACCCAGTACTTC; cdr3_aa: CATTPQQGDQETQYF
clone_size: -; d_call: -; v_call: TRBV20-1; j_call: TRBJ1-1; cdr3_nt: TGCAGTGCAAATCGGGGTGGTGGAGCTTTCTTT; cdr3_aa: CSANRGGGAFF
clone_size: -; d_call: TRBD1; v_call: TRBV19; j_call: TRBJ1-1; cdr3_nt: TGTGCCAGTAGCCGACAGGGGTCAAGCACTGAAGCTTTCTTT; cdr3_aa: CASSRQGSSTEAFF
clone_size: few; d_call: -; v_call: TRBV5-1; j_call: TRBJ2-7; cdr3_nt: TGCGCCAGCAGCGGCGGCCAGGGCTCCTACGAGCAGTACTTC; cdr3_aa: CASSGGQGSYEQYF
clone_size: few; d_call: TRBD1; v_call: TRBV5-6; j_call: TRBJ2-7; cdr3_nt: TGTGCCAGCAGCGCCGGGACAGGGTTCTCCTACGAGCAGTACTTC; cdr3_aa: CASSAGTGFSYEQYF
clone_size: -; d_call: TRBD1; v_call: TRBV6-1; j_call: TRBJ1-1; cdr3_nt: TGTGCCAGCAGTCGACAGGGGAGCACTGAAGCTTTCTTT; cdr3_aa: CASSRQGSTEAFF
clone_size: -; d_call: -; v_call: TRBV6-1; j_call: TRBJ1-1; cdr3_nt: TGTGCCAGCAGTTCTGCGGGGGGGACTGAAGCTTTCTTT; cdr3_aa: CASSSAGGTEAFF
clone_size: -; d_call: -; v_call: TRBV9; j_call: TRBJ1-4; cdr3_nt: TGTGCCAGCAGCGTAGGGGGGGGGCTAAATGAAAAACTGTTTTTT; cdr3_aa: CASSVGGGLNEKLFF